Listed here are 25 T cell receptor beta chains from one sample, sequenced in a study of cytomegalovirus exposure and HLA in healthy donors. Amplification used 60 Vbeta primers and 13 Jbeta primers. The method was immunoSEQ multiplex PCR; TCRdb's version includes in-frame clones alone and lacks a portion of them. The sample gives about 180,000 clones, around 80% of which show up once; more than 0.55% is in the top ten. Input material: PBMCs. The source is a woman aged 40 to 50 in good health and CMV-seronegative.

The rearrangement joins TRBV29-1 to TRBJ1-1, with D possibly being TRBD1 (5 bases). The germline V gene encodes CDR1 SQVTM and CDR2 ANQGSEA. V shed 7 bases and J shed 3 bases, with 15 bases lying between them. CDR3 size: 13 residues. The chain's CDR3 is CSGTGRAYTEAFF. The CDR3 coding sequence is TGCAGCGGAACTGGCAGGGCCTACACTGAAGCTTTCTTT. Supplemented by reference TRBV29-1 and TRBJ1-1, the full variable domain reads SAVISQKPSRDICQRGTSLTIQCQVDSQVTMMFWYRQQPGQSLTLIATANQGSEATYESGFVIDKFPISRPNLTFSTLTVSNMSPEDSSIYLCSGTGRAYTEAFFGQGTRLTVV.

V and J are TRBV7-6 and TRBJ2-7, with 8 nucleotides matching TRBD2. The J segment lost 6 bases and the V segment lost 5 bases, leaving 0 bases of the junction unmatched. Germline V gene data show CDR1 as SGHVS and CDR2 as FNYEAQ. This CDR3 has 11 amino acids. CDR3 amino acids: CASSRGGEQYF. In nucleotides, the CDR3 is TGTGCCAGCAGCCGGGGGGGCGAGCAGTACTTC.

The rearrangement uses TRBV7-8 and TRBJ2-1, with TRBD2 matching over 10 bases. Germline V CDR1 and CDR2: SGHVS, FQNEAQ. The CDR3 contains 19 residues. Losses at the gene ends were 1 base for V and 0 bases for J; bases not matched to a gene: 9. DNA of the CDR3: TGTGCCAGCAGCTTAGGCACTAGCGGGGTGGCAAGCTCCTACAATGAGCAGTTCTTC. Translated, it gives CASSLGTSGVASSYNEQFF.

The chain combines TRBV5-4 with TRBJ2-5; D not certain. V was cut by 0 bases and J by 1 base, with 4 bases left in between. Germline lookup yields CDR1 SGHNT and CDR2 YYREEE (reference sequence). The CDR3 runs to 13 residues. CDR3 amino acids: CASSLGGQETQYF. The DNA of the CDR3 is TGTGCCAGCAGCTTGGGCGGCCAAGAGACCCAGTACTTC.

The V gene is TRBV5-8, the J gene TRBJ1-5; 7 nucleotides match TRBD1. Trimming took 2 bases from V and 7 from J; bases not matched to a gene: 6. CDR1 is SGHTS and CDR2 is YDEGEE in the germline V gene. CDR3 size: 14 residues. The CDR3 sequence is CASSLQGTGQPQHF. The CDR3 coding sequence is TGTGCCAGCAGCTTACAGGGGACGGGGCAGCCCCAGCATTTT. The whole variable domain, filled in from reference TRBV5-8 and TRBJ1-5, reads EAGVTQSPTHLIKTRGQQATLRCSPISGHTSVYWYQQALGLGLQFLLWYDEGEERNRGNFPPRFSGRQFPNYSSELNVNALELEDSALYLCASSLQGTGQPQHFGDGTRLSIL.

This chain uses TRBV5-4 with TRBJ2-1; D is ambiguous. The length of the CDR3 is 13 residues. Looked up from germline, CDR1 is SGHNT and CDR2 is YYREEE (reference sequence). V was pared by 1 base and J by 8 bases, with 10 bases between. CDR3 region: CASSLTSTDEQFF. The CDR3 nucleotides are TGTGCCAGCAGCTTGACCTCTACGGATGAGCAGTTCTTC.

The chain carries TRBV5-5 and TRBJ1-2; weak D call: TRBD1 (6 bases). The CDR3 totals 16 residues. Looked up from germline, CDR1 is SGHKS and CDR2 is YYEKEE (reference sequence). The V and J ends lost 4 bases and 4 bases respectively, with 20 bases between them. The CDR3 bases are TGTGCCAGCAGCCCTCTCGACAGGTCTTCAAGCTATGGCTACACCTTC. It translates to CASSPLDRSSSYGYTF. Full variable domain (outside the CDR3, taken from reference TRBV5-5 and TRBJ1-2): DAGVTQSPTHLIKTRGQQVTLRCSPISGHKSVSWYQQVLGQGPQFIFQYYEKEERGRGNFPDRFSARQFPNYSSELNVNALLLGDSALYLCASSPLDRSSSYGYTFGSGTRLTVV.

The J gene is TRBJ2-7, the V gene TRBV7-9; TRBD1 agrees at 7 bases. Germline V gives CDR1 SEHNR, CDR2 FQNEAQ (reference sequence). CDR3 size: 16 residues. The V segment lost 4 bases and the J segment 0 bases; nucleotides outside the gene matches: 9. The CDR3 sequence: CASSSTGFGISYEQYF. CDR3 DNA: TGTGCCAGCAGCTCGACAGGGTTTGGGATCTCCTACGAGCAGTACTTC.

The CDR3 is CASSESLPSYEQYF. The DNA of the CDR3 is TGTGCCAGCAGTGAAAGCCTACCTTCCTACGAGCAGTACTTC. The chain employs TRBV6-1 and TRBJ2-7; D remains unclear. In germline, CDR1 is MNHNS, CDR2 SASEGT. With 2 bases removed from V and 1 base from J, the gap between germline ends came to 9 bases. CDR3 length: 14 amino acids.

This chain uses TRBV25-1 with TRBJ2-1; 10 nucleotides line up with TRBD2. This CDR3 has 15 residues. Germline trimming cut 2 bases from V and 10 bases from J; bases unmatched to any gene: 8. CDR1 MGHDK and CDR2 SYGVNS come from the germline V gene. The CDR3 DNA reads TGTGCCAGCAGTGAAATAGCGGGAGGCCGTCAAGAGCAGTTCTTC. It codes for CASSEIAGGRQEQFF.

CDR3 DNA: TGTGCCACCAGCAGAGTTGAGGGGGCGATAGGTGGAAACACCATATATTTT. Protein sequence: CATSRVEGAIGGNTIYF. This rearrangement joins TRBV15 to TRBJ1-3; 7 nucleotides line up with TRBD1. The CDR3 totals 17 residues. The V gene's germline CDR1 is LNHNV and CDR2 YYDKDF (reference sequence). V was pared by 1 base and J by 3 bases, with 9 bases of the junction left unmatched.

In this sample, this clone turned up a few times. The rearrangement joins TRBV11-3 to TRBJ2-5; a possible D gene is TRBD2 (5 bases). Germline loops: CDR1 SGHNT, CDR2 YENEEA. This CDR3 is built from 15 residues. The V end lost 4 bases, the J end lost 5 bases, and 17 bases lay between the germline ends. The CDR3 region is CASSSHRGSYETQYF. In DNA form, the CDR3 reads TGTGCCAGCAGCTCTCACCGGGGTTCGTATGAGACCCAGTACTTC.

The gene calls are TRBV6-6 and TRBJ1-3; 8 positions agree with TRBD1. Germline CDR1 MNHNY, CDR2 SVGAGI (reference sequence). Unmatched junction bases numbered 10, after V lost 5 bases and J lost 4 bases. The CDR3 loop spans 16 amino acids. CDR3 sequence (DNA): TGTGCCAGCAGTCAAACACCAGGGGGCTTCGGAAACACCATATATTTT. Amino acid sequence: CASSQTPGGFGNTIYF.

The chain has TRBV28 and TRBJ2-1, with unresolved D. CDR1 is MDHEN and CDR2 is SYDVKM in the germline V gene. V dropped 5 bases and J dropped 6 bases, with 5 bases sitting between them. The CDR3 runs to 11 residues. This CDR3 is CASSPGNEQFF. The DNA for the CDR3 is TGTGCCAGCAGTCCCGGCAATGAGCAGTTCTTC.

A single count supports this clone. The chain uses TRBV29-1 and TRBJ1-2, with 7 bases identical to TRBD1. Germline V gene lookup returns CDR1 SQVTM and CDR2 ANQGSEA. Unmatched junction bases numbered 7, after V lost 4 bases and J lost 8 bases. This CDR3 has 12 amino acids. The CDR3 DNA follows: TGCAGCGTTGGGGGACAGTCCTTAGGCTACACCTTC. Amino acid sequence: CSVGGQSLGYTF.

The V gene is TRBV7-9, the J gene TRBJ1-1; D remains unclear. This CDR3 spans 12 amino acids. Trimming left V 3 bases short and J 7 bases short, with 9 bases between. From germline, CDR1 is SEHNR and CDR2 FQNEAQ (reference sequence). The CDR3, as DNA: TGTGCCAGCAGCTTGGGAGGGTTTGAAGCTTTCTTT. It specifies CASSLGGFEAFF.

The V gene is TRBV21-1, the J gene TRBJ2-3; TRBD1 reflects the table's D call only, with no check against the DNA. TRBV21-1 is labeled a pseudogene. CDR3 size: 16 residues. The CDR3 DNA sequence: TGTGCCACCAAGGACAGGGATCCCCCCAGCACAGATACGCAGTATTTT. Translation gives CATKDRDPPSTDTQYF.

The J gene is TRBJ2-7, the V gene TRBV5-1; 10 bases fit TRBD2. CDR1 SGHRS and CDR2 YFSETQ come from the germline V gene. Trimming took 4 bases from V and 6 from J; bases not matched to a gene: 13. The CDR3 covers 16 residues. This CDR3 is CASSANPSSGSFEQYF. CDR3 nucleotides: TGCGCCAGCAGCGCCAACCCCTCTAGCGGGAGCTTCGAGCAGTACTTC.

The V and J genes are TRBV6-6 and TRBJ2-7; 7 bases agree with TRBD1. CDR1 MNHNY and CDR2 SVGAGI come from the germline V gene (reference sequence). There are 13 residues in the CDR3. V lost 9 bases to trimming and J lost 5 bases; unmatched junction nucleotides: 10. This chain's CDR3 is CASGQVGVDEQYF. The CDR3 nucleotides are TGTGCCAGTGGACAGGTTGGGGTTGACGAGCAGTACTTC.

The chain combines TRBV11-3 with TRBJ1-1, with D possibly being TRBD1 (5 bases). Germline lookup yields CDR1 SGHNT and CDR2 YENEEA. The V gene lost 0 bases and the J gene lost 2 bases, with 7 bases spanning the gap. The CDR3 is 14 amino acids. The CDR3 sequence: CASSLEGGNTEAFF. CDR3 nucleotides: TGTGCCAGCAGCTTAGAGGGGGGTAACACTGAAGCTTTCTTT.

This rearrangement joins TRBV4-1 to TRBJ2-7; a possible D gene is TRBD1 (5 bases). This CDR3 region has 14 residues. V was cut by 4 bases and J by 5 bases, with 15 bases left in between. From germline, CDR1 is MGHRA and CDR2 YSYEKL. The CDR3 here is CASSLLGLKDEQYF. CDR3 nucleotides: TGCGCCAGCAGCCTGTTGGGGCTCAAGGACGAGCAGTACTTC.

The chain uses TRBV27 and TRBJ1-1; the match to TRBD1 covers 8 bases. V was pared by 0 bases and J by 0 bases, with 0 bases of the junction left unmatched. The CDR3 sequence is 15 residues long. Germline CDR1 and CDR2: MNHEY and SMNVEV (reference sequence). The CDR3 bases are TGTGCCAGCAGTTTATCGGGACAGGTGAACACTGAAGCTTTCTTT. Protein sequence: CASSLSGQVNTEAFF.

This clone was detected a few times. The rearrangement links TRBV7-9 to TRBJ1-5; 7 bases agree with TRBD1. The ends lost 5 bases at V and 5 bases at J; junction bases unmatched: 6. CDR1 is SEHNR and CDR2 is FQNEAQ in the germline V gene (reference sequence). The CDR3 extends over 14 amino acids. DNA for the CDR3: TGTGCCAGCAGCCTAGAGACAGGGCATCAGCCCCAGCATTTT. Protein product: CASSLETGHQPQHF.

The chain couples TRBV28 to TRBJ1-4, with D unresolved. Germline V gene lookup returns CDR1 MDHEN and CDR2 SYDVKM. The V end was cut by 6 bases, the J end by 11 bases, with 19 bases between. The CDR3 runs to 14 residues. CDR3 nucleotide sequence: TGTGCCAGCAGCCAGAGAGGCCACCGGGAGAAACTGTTTTTT. Its protein is CASSQRGHREKLFF.

This chain links TRBV10-3 with TRBJ1-2; a weak D match, TRBD1 (6 bases). Trimming pared 5 bases from V and 3 bases from J, leaving 10 bases between. Germline V gene sequence: CDR1 ENHRY, CDR2 SYGVKD. The length of the CDR3 is 13 residues. CDR3 nucleotides: TGTGCCATCAGTCTGACAGGAGACTATGGCTACACCTTC. This encodes CAISLTGDYGYTF.